This TCR beta chain was retrieved from a study of T cells in localized non-small cell lung cancer. Clones were read by immunoSEQ multiplex PCR, and TCRdb kept only the in-frame ones, dropping some. The sample lists fewer than 40,000 clones; approximately 80% were seen once. Germline CDR1 reads MGHDK; CDR2 reads SYGVNS. V dropped 2 bases and J dropped 12 bases, with 10 bases sitting between them. The CDR3 is 11 residues long. The sample here was peripheral blood, taken before any cancer treatment. The sequence was collected from a male donor aged 60 or over with stage II squamous cell lung carcinoma. The V and J genes are TRBV25-1 and TRBJ2-5, with D possibly being TRBD1 (6 bases). As DNA, the CDR3 is TGTGCCAGCAGTGAAAGTAGGACAGAGTACTTC. Translated, it gives CASSESRTEYF.